Presented here are 17 T cell receptor beta chains from one specimen sequenced in a study of blood T cells in healthy people across ages. For the second PCR, which ran for roughly 7 to 11 cycles, a sample-barcoded 5' primer and a J-beta primer mix were used. TCRdb itself ran the 5' RACE reads through MiXCR, one entry per CDR3 protein. Here the sample spans under 1 million distinct CDR3 sequences, approximately 48% being singletons. Sequencing input: blood. All receptors derive from a man aged 55 to 70 in good health.

The chain couples TRBV18 to TRBJ1-2, with D unclear. The CDR3 has 15 amino acids. Trimming shortened V by 3 bases and J by 4 bases, and 15 bases separated the two germline ends. The germline V gene has CDR1 KGHSH and CDR2 LQKENI. The CDR3 spells CASSPQANAPYGYTF. CDR3 in DNA: TGTGCCAGCTCACCGCAGGCTAATGCGCCCTATGGCTACACCTTC.

At least ten counts were recorded for this clonotype. DNA of the CDR3: TGCGCCAGCAGCCTTAGCGGGGGGCCAACCGAGCAGTACTTC. It is translated as CASSLSGGPTEQYF. The chain links TRBV4-1 to TRBJ2-7; 10 bases are a match to TRBD2. V was clipped by 4 bases and J by 6 bases; unmatched bases: 6. Germline V CDR1 and CDR2: MGHRA, YSYEKL. This CDR3 region has 14 residues.

The rearrangement joins TRBV29-1 to TRBJ2-1; the D is unclear. The CDR3 runs 11 residues. V was pared by 4 bases and J by 9 bases, with 10 bases between. Germline values: CDR1 SQVTM, CDR2 ANQGSEA. CDR3 region: CSVGGSGEQFF. CDR3 in DNA: TGCAGCGTTGGTGGTTCTGGTGAGCAGTTCTTC.

The CDR3 protein is CASSWGGGYTF. In nucleotides, the CDR3 is TGTGCCAGCAGTTGGGGAGGTGGCTACACCTTC. The chain has TRBV14 and TRBJ1-2; D is ambiguous. CDR3 length: 11 amino acids. CDR1 and CDR2 (germline): SGHDN, FVKESK. Trimming cost V 6 bases and J 7 bases, with 9 bases left between them. The full variable domain, its missing parts supplied by reference TRBV14 and TRBJ1-2, is EAGVTQFPSHSVIEKGQTVTLRCDPISGHDNLYWYRRVMGKEIKFLLHFVKESKQDESGMPNNRFLAERTGGTYSTLKVQPAELEDSGVYFCASSWGGGYTFGSGTRLTVV.

The V gene is TRBV20-1, the J gene TRBJ2-3; D gene uncertain. Looked up from germline, CDR1 is DFQATT and CDR2 is SNEGSKA (reference sequence). The CDR3 runs 15 residues. V was cut by 1 base and J by 0 bases, with 11 bases left in between. CDR3 coding DNA: TGCAGTGCTAGAGCGGGCGCCAGAAGCACAGATACGCAGTATTTT. It codes for CSARAGARSTDTQYF.

This clonotype was counted only a few times. The chain carries TRBV28 and TRBJ2-6; the D gene could be TRBD1 or TRBD2 (5 bases each). This CDR3 has 18 residues. V was trimmed by 4 bases and J by 0 bases, leaving 16 bases between them. Per the germline V gene, CDR1 is MDHEN and CDR2 is SYDVKM. This chain's CDR3 is CASSSSMGRSSGANVLTF. The CDR3 DNA reads TGTGCCAGCAGTTCCTCTATGGGACGAAGCTCTGGGGCCAACGTCCTGACTTTC.

This clonotype has only a few counts. The chain uses TRBV29-1 and TRBJ2-1, with TRBD2 matching over 8 bases. This CDR3 has 13 amino acids. Per the germline V gene, CDR1 is SQVTM and CDR2 is ANQGSEA. J gave up 7 bases and V 6 bases, and 8 bases lay outside the gene matches. The CDR3 reads CSVRGGFVNEQFF. CDR3 nucleotide sequence: TGCAGCGTCCGGGGGGGCTTTGTGAATGAGCAGTTCTTC.

Ten or more counts support this clonotype. This chain links TRBV10-3 with TRBJ2-5; D is possibly TRBD2 (5 bases). The CDR3 is 13 residues long. The germline V gene has CDR1 ENHRY and CDR2 SYGVKD. V was shortened by 3 bases and J by 4 bases, with 9 bases between the two germline ends. For the CDR3, the DNA is TGTGCCATCAGTGAAGCCAGCGGAGAGACCCAGTACTTC. It codes for CAISEASGETQYF.

The table lists this clonotype with a few counts. The CDR3 region is CSARVSGYQETQYF. CDR3 DNA: TGCAGTGCTAGAGTCTCGGGTTACCAAGAGACCCAGTACTTC. The J gene is TRBJ2-5, the V gene TRBV20-1, with D unresolved. The CDR3 extends over 14 amino acids. The germline V gene encodes CDR1 DFQATT and CDR2 SNEGSKA (reference sequence). V lost 1 base to trimming and J lost 0 bases, with 9 bases between them.

The rearrangement links TRBV28 to TRBJ2-5, with D perhaps TRBD2 (6 bases). Per germline, CDR1 MDHEN and CDR2 SYDVKM. The CDR3 covers 13 residues. V lost 8 bases and J 4 bases, leaving 14 bases between the germline ends. The CDR3 loop is CASLGRGIETQYF. The CDR3, as DNA: TGTGCCAGCCTGGGGCGGGGAATAGAGACCCAGTACTTC.

This clonotype appeared many times. The CDR3 coding sequence is TGCAGCGTTGAAGATCCCGGGACTAGGGACTACGAGCAGTACTTC. It translates to CSVEDPGTRDYEQYF. The chain carries TRBV29-1 and TRBJ2-7; 8 bases match TRBD2. Germline CDR1 SQVTM, CDR2 ANQGSEA. V was clipped by 0 bases and J by 3 bases; unmatched bases: 7. This CDR3 has 15 amino acids.

The chain links TRBV18 to TRBJ2-7; a possible D gene is TRBD1 (6 bases). The germline V gene encodes CDR1 KGHSH and CDR2 LQKENI. The CDR3 spans 13 residues. V was pared by 6 bases and J by 6 bases, with 15 bases between. Here the CDR3 reads CASSPNSDSEQYF. Here the CDR3 DNA reads TGTGCCAGCTCTCCTAATTCGGACAGCGAGCAGTACTTC.

The chain employs TRBV5-1 and TRBJ2-3; the match to TRBD2 covers 10 bases. Germline assignment: CDR1 SGHRS and CDR2 YFSETQ. The V gene end was trimmed by 5 bases and the J gene end by 2 bases; junction bases not matched to a gene: 2. The CDR3 extends over 14 amino acids. In DNA form, the CDR3 reads TGCGCCAGCAGTCTAGCGGGGGACACAGATACGCAGTATTTT. As protein: CASSLAGDTDTQYF.

This clonotype occurred a few times. The J gene is TRBJ1-5, the V gene TRBV6-6, with 7 nucleotides matching TRBD1. Looked up from germline, CDR1 is MNHNY and CDR2 is SVGAGI (reference sequence). The CDR3 loop spans 13 amino acids. Losses at the gene ends were 10 bases for V and 4 bases for J; bases not matched to a gene: 7. The CDR3 DNA reads TGTGCCACCCGCCGGGACAGAAATCAGCCCCAGCATTTT. Its translation: CATRRDRNQPQHF.

This clonotype was seen a few times. The chain has TRBV5-5 and TRBJ2-5; 8 bases agree with TRBD2. CDR3 length equals 18 residues. V trimming: 0 bases; J trimming: 1 base; junction bases outside the gene matches: 11. Germline CDR1 is SGHKS and CDR2 is YYEKEE (reference sequence). CDR3 nucleotides: TGTGCCAGCAGCTTGGCCCCAGTCGCGGGGGGCTTCCAAGAGACCCAGTACTTC. It translates to CASSLAPVAGGFQETQYF.

The gene calls are TRBV28 and TRBJ2-1; no definite D call. The CDR3 covers 14 residues. Trimming stripped 4 bases from V and 4 bases from J, with 11 bases between. Germline CDR1 and CDR2: MDHEN and SYDVKM. The CDR3 region has the DNA TGTGCCAGCAGTTCCACCGGAAGGTACAATGAGCAGTTCTTC. It yields the protein CASSSTGRYNEQFF.

This clonotype was observed a few times. The rearrangement uses TRBV5-1 and TRBJ1-1; 7 nucleotides line up with TRBD1. Trimming at V came to 4 bases and at J to 4 bases, leaving 4 bases not matched to a gene. This CDR3 is built from 13 residues. Per the germline V gene, CDR1 is SGHRS and CDR2 is YFSETQ. The DNA of the CDR3 is TGCGCCAGCAGCGACAGGGTCGGCACTGAAGCTTTCTTT. Translating gives CASSDRVGTEAFF.